This T cell receptor beta chain was observed in a study of T cell responses to AZD1222 COVID-19 vaccine. There are 13 residues in the CDR3. V was shortened by 3 bases and J by 6 bases, with 9 bases between the two germline ends. Germline V gene lookup returns CDR1 SGHAT and CDR2 FQNNGV. A remark on this clone: As yet, its antigen is unknown.

Sequencing used immunoSEQ multiplex PCR; TCRdb keeps in-frame clones, though not all of them. Counted here are over 110,000 clones, about 93% occurring once; the ten biggest clones make up approximately 5.4%. Findings and caveats of the study: The study reported that nearly half of spike-specific TCRs target unmutated variant regions. Only a handful of individuals given AZD1222 were seropositive at baseline.

Material: peripheral blood, obtained on day 0 of AZD1222 vaccination. This receptor was taken from an adult in good health. The rearrangement links TRBV11-2 to TRBJ1-5; possible D gene TRBD1, 5 bases. The CDR3 DNA sequence: TGTGCCAGCAGCTTGGGGGTCGTTCAGCCCCAGCATTTT. It encodes CASSLGVVQPQHF.